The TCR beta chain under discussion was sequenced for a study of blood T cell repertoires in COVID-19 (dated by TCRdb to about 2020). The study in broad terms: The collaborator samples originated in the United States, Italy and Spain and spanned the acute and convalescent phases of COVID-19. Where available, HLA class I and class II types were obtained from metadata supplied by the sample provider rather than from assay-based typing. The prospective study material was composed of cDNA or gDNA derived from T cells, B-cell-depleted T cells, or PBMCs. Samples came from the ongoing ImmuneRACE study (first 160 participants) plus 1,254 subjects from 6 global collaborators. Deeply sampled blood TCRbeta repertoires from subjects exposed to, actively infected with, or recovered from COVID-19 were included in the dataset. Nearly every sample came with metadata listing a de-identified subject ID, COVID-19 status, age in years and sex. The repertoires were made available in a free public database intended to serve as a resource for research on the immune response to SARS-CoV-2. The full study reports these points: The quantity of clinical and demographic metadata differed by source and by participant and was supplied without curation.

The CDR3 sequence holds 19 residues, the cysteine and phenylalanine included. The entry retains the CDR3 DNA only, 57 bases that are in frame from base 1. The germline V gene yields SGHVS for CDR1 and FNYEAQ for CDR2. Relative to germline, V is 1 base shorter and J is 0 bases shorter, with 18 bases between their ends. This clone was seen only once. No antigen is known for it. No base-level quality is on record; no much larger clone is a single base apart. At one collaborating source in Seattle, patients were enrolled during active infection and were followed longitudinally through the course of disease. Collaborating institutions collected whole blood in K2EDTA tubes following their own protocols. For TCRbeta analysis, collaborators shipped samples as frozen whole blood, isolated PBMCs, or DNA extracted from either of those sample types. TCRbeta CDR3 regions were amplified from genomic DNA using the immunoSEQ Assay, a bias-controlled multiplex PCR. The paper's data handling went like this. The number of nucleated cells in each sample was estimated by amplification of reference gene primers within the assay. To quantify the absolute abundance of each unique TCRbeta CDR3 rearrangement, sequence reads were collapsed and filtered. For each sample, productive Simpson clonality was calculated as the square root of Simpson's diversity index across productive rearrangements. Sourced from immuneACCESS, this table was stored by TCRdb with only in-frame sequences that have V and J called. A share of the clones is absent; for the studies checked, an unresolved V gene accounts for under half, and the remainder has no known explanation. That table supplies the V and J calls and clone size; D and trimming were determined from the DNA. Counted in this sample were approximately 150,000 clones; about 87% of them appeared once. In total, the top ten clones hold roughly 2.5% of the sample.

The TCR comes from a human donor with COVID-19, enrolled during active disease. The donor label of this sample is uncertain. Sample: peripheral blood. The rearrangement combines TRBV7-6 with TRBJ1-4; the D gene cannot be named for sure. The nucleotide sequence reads TGTGCCAGCAGCTTAGAAGGCAGCGGATATAGGACAACTAATGAAAAACTGTTTTTT. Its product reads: CASSLEGSGYRTTNEKLFF.